The entry that follows covers one T cell receptor (beta chain) sequence. Antigen unknown. The data stem from a study of CXCR3-negative and CXCR3-positive naive CD8 T cells. Across the study: About 150 million TRB reads in total, about 1.5 +/- 0.3 million per library.

Study observations and caveats: CXCR3-expressing naive cells carried TRB CDR3s more hydrophobic than those of CXCR3-negative naive cells. Cryopreserved cells partially lost CXCR3 expression, and fresh PBMCs were used in most assays. High diversity, comparable across both naive subsets, contrasted with much lower diversity in memory CD8+ cells.

The authors made the TRB cDNA libraries by 5' RACE using UMI labels. With the 5' RACE reads reprocessed, TCRdb shows one record per CDR3 protein and no DNA. The table for this sample gives about 110,000 distinct CDR3 sequences. Germline CDR1 is SGDLS and CDR2 is YYNGEE. This CDR3 has 17 amino acids. The sequenced sample consisted of naive CXCR3+ CD8+ T cells from blood. Described subset: CD45RO-CCR7+CD27+CD95- naive CD8+ T cells expressing CXCR3 (TNR3+). The sequence came from a human donor in good health. Some clones in this sample may be carry-over from other donors' samples. The chain combines TRBV9 with TRBJ2-6; the D call from TCRdb, TRBD1, cannot be confirmed without DNA. CDR3: CASSVEGTGAGANVLTF.